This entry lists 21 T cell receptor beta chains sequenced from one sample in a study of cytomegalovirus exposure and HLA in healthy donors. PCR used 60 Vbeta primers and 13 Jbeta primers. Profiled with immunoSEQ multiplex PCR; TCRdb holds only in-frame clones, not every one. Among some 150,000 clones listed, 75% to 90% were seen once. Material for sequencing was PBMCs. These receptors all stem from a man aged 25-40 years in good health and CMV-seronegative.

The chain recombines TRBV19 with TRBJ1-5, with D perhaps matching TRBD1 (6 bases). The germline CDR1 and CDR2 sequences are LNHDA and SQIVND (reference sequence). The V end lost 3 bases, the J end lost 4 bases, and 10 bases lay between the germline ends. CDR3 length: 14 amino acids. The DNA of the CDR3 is TGTGCCAGTAGTATCGGGGACACTAATCAGCCCCAGCATTTT. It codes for CASSIGDTNQPQHF.

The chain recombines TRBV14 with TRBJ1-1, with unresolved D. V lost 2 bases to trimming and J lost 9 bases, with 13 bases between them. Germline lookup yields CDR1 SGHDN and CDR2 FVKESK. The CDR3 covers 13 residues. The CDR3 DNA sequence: TGTGCCAGCAGCCAACCCCCGGGAGTCCAAGCTTTCTTT. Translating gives CASSQPPGVQAFF.

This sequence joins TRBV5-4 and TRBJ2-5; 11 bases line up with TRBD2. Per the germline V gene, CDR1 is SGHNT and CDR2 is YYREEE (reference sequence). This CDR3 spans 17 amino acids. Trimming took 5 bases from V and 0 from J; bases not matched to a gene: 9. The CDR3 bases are TGTGCCAGCAGTCCGGGACTAGCGGAGGAGTACCAAGAGACCCAGTACTTC. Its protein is CASSPGLAEEYQETQYF.

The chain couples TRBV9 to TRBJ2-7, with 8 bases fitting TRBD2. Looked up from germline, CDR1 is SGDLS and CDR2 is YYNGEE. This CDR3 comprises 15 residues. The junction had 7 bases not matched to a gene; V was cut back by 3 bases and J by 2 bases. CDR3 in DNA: TGTGCCAGCAGCGGGCCTAGCGGGCGAACCTACGAGCAGTACTTC. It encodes CASSGPSGRTYEQYF.

CDR3 sequence reads: CASSPLRTGSYEQYF. For the CDR3, the DNA is TGTGCCAGCAGCCCGTTAAGGACAGGCTCCTACGAGCAGTACTTC. V gene TRBV11-2 combines with J gene TRBJ2-7; 7 nucleotides align to TRBD1. Germline V gene sequence: CDR1 SGHAT, CDR2 FQNNGV. V was clipped by 5 bases and J by 0 bases; unmatched bases: 7. The CDR3 loop spans 15 amino acids.

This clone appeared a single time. Here the CDR3 reads CASSLHSLNTIYF. The CDR3, as DNA: TGTGCCAGTAGTTTGCACAGTCTAAACACCATATATTTT. The chain joins TRBV19 to TRBJ1-3; no clear D gene. Germline CDR1 is LNHDA and CDR2 is SQIVND (reference sequence). V lost 5 bases and J 6 bases, leaving 11 bases between the germline ends. The CDR3 covers 13 residues.

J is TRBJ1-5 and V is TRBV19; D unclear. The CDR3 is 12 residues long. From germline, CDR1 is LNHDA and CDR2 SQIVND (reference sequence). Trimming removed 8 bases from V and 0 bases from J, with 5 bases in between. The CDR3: CASRGSNQPQHF. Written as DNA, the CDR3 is TGTGCCAGTCGGGGTAGCAATCAGCCCCAGCATTTT.

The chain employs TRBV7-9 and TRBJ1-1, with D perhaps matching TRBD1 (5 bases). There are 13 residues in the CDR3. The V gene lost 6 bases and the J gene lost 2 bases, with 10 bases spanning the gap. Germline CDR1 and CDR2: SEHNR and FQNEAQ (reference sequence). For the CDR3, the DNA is TGTGCCAGCAGTTTGACAGAAAACACTGAAGCTTTCTTT. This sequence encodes CASSLTENTEAFF.

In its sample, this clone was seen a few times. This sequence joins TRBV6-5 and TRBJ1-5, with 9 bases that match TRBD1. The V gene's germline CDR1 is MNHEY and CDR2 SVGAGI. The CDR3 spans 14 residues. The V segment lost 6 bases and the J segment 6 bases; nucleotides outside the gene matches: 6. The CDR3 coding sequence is TGTGCCAGCAGAAAACAGGGGGCGGGTCAGCCCCAGCATTTT. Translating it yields CASRKQGAGQPQHF.

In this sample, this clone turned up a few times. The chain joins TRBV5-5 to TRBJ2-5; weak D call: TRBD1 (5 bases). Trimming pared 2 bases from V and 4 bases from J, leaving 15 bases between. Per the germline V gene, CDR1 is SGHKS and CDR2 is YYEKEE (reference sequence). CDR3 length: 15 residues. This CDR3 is CASSFSHSRGETQYF. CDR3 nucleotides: TGTGCCAGCAGCTTCTCCCATTCTAGGGGAGAGACCCAGTACTTC.

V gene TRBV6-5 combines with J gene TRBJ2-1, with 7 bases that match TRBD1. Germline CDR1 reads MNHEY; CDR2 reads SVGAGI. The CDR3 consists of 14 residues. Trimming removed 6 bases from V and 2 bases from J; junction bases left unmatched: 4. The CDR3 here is CASSPGQAYNEQFF. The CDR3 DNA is TGTGCCAGCAGCCCCGGACAGGCCTACAATGAGCAGTTCTTC.

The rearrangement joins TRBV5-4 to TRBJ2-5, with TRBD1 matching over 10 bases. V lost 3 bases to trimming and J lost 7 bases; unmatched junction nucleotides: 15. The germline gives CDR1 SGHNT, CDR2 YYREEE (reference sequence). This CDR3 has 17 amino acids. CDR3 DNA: TGTGCCAGCAGCTCCGAACCTTATGGGACAGGGGAAGCGACCCAGTACTTC. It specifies CASSSEPYGTGEATQYF.

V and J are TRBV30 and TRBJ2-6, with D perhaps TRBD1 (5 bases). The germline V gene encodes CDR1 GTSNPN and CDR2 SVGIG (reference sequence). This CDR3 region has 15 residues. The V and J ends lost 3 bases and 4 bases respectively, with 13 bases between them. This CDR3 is CAWRRQGAGANVLTF. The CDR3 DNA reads TGTGCCTGGAGGCGGCAGGGCGCCGGGGCCAACGTCCTGACTTTC. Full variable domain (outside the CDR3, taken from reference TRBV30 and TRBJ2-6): SQTIHQWPATLVQPVGSPLSLECTVEGTSNPNLYWYRQAAGRGLQLLFYSVGIGQISSEVPQNLSASRPQDRQFILSSKKLLLSDSGFYLCAWRRQGAGANVLTFGAGSRLTVL.

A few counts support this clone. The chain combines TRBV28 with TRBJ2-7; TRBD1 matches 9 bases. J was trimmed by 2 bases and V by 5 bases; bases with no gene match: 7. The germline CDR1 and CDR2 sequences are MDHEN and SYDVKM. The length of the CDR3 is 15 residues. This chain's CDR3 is CASSPTTGGAYEQYF. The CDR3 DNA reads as TGTGCCAGCAGTCCTACGACAGGGGGGGCCTACGAGCAGTACTTC. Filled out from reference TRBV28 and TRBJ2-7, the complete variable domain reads DVKVTQSSRYLVKRTGEKVFLECVQDMDHENMFWYRQDPGLGLRLIYFSYDVKMKEKGDIPEGYSVSREKKERFSLILESASTNQTSMYLCASSPTTGGAYEQYFGPGTRLTVT.

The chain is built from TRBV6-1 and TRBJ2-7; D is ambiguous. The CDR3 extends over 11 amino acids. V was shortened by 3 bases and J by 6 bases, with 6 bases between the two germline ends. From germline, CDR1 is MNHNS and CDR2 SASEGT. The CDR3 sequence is CASSEAPEQYF. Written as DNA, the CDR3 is TGTGCCAGCAGTGAGGCTCCCGAGCAGTACTTC.

DNA for the CDR3: TGTGCCAGCAGTGCGGGGGGGACAGAGAGGTTCTTC. Its protein product is CASSAGGTERFF. The chain has TRBV11-2 and TRBJ2-1, with TRBD2 matching over 9 bases. The CDR3 contains 12 residues. CDR1 and CDR2 (germline): SGHAT, FQNNGV. Trimming at V came to 6 bases and at J to 15 bases, leaving 9 bases not matched to a gene.

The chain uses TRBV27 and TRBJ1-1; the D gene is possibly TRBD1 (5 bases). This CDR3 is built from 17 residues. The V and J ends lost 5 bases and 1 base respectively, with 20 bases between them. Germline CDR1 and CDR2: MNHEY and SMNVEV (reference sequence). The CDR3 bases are TGTGCCAGCAGTCTCTTCCCACCACAGGTCCGGAACACTGAAGCTTTCTTT. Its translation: CASSLFPPQVRNTEAFF.

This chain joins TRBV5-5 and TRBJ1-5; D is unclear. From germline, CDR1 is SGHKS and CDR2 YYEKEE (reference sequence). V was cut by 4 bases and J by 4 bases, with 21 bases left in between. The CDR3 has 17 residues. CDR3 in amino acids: CASSRLAVEGVNQPQHF. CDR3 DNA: TGTGCCAGCAGCCGCCTTGCGGTAGAGGGAGTTAATCAGCCCCAGCATTTT.

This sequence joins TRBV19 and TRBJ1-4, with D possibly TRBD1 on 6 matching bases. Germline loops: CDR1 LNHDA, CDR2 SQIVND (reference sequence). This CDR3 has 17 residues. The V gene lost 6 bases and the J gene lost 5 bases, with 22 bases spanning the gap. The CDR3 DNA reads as TGTGCCAGTAGCGGGGGGACATACGCTTCGAGGAATGAAAAACTGTTTTTT. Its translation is CASSGGTYASRNEKLFF.

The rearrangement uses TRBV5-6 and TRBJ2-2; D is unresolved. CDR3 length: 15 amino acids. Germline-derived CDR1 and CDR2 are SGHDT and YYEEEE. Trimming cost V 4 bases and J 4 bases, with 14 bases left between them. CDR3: CASSPTMIGTGELFF. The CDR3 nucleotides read TGTGCCAGCAGCCCAACTATGATTGGCACCGGGGAGCTGTTTTTT.

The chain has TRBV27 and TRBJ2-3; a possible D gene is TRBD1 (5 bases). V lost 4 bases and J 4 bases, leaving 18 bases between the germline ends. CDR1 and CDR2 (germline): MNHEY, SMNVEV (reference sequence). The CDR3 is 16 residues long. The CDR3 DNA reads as TGTGCCAGCAGTTCAACGATCCCCAGCAGGGCAGATACGCAGTATTTT. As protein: CASSSTIPSRADTQYF.